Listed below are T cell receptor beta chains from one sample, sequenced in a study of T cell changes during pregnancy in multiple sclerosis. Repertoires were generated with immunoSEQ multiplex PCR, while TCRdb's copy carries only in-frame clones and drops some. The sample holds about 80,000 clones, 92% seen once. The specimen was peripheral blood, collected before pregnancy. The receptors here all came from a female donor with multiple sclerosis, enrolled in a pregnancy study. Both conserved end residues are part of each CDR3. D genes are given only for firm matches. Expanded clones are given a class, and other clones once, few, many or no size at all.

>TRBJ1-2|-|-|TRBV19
TGTGCCAGTAGTGTCCCCGAGGTCGACTATGGCTACACCTTC
CASSVPEVDYGYTF
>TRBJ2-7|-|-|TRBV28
TGTGCCAGCAGTTTTACGGGAGCCTCCTACGAGCAGTACTTC
CASSFTGASYEQYF
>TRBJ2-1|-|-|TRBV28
TGTGCCAGCAGTTTATCAGGGGTTCTCAATGAGCAGTTCTTC
CASSLSGVLNEQFF
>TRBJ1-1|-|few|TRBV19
TGTGCCAGTCTCGGGCGGGCGAACACTGAAGCTTTCTTT
CASLGRANTEAFF
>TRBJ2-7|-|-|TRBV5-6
TGTGCCAGCAGCTTCCAGGTTATCTCCTACGAGCAGTACTTC
CASSFQVISYEQYF
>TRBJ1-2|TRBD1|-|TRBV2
TGTGCCAGCAGTGGACAGGGTGATGGCTACACCTTC
CASSGQGDGYTF
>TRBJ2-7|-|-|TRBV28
TGTGCCAGCAGTGGGCCCGGAAGCGGCCCCCCACGAAAGAACGAGCAGTACTTC
CASSGPGSGPPRKNEQYF
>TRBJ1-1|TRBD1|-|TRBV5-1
TGCGCCAGCAGTCACCGGGACAGGGTGAACACTGAAGCTTTCTTT
CASSHRDRVNTEAFF
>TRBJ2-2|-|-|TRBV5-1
TGCGCCAGCAGCTTGAGCCCCAGGGGCACCGGGGAGCTGTTTTTT
CASSLSPRGTGELFF
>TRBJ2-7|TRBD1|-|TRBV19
TGTGCCAGTAGTATAAGAATGGGGGACAGGGGCTACGAGCAGTACTTC
CASSIRMGDRGYEQYF
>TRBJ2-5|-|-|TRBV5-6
TGTGCCAGCAGCTCCACTAGACGCCAAGAGACCCAGTACTTC
CASSSTRRQETQYF
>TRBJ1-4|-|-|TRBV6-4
TGTGCCAGCAGTGCTACCTTTGGACAGATGAATGAAAAACTGTTTTTT
CASSATFGQMNEKLFF
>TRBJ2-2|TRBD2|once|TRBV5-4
TGTGCCAGCAGTTTAACTAGCGGACGCACCGGGGAGCTGTTTTTT
CASSLTSGRTGELFF
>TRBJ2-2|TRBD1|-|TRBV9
TGTGCCAGCAGACCTTGGACAGGCACCGGGGAGCTGTTTTTT
CASRPWTGTGELFF
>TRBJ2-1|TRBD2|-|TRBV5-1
TGCGCCAGCAGCCTATTAGCGGGACCTAGGGATGAGCAGTTCTTC
CASSLLAGPRDEQFF
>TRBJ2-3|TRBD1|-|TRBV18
TGTGCCAGCTCACCGTCCAGGGGGAAGGTTACGCAGTATTTT
CASSPSRGKVTQYF
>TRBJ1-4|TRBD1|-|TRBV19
TGTGCCACCGGAGACAGGGGAGGTAATGAAAAACTGTTTTTT
CATGDRGGNEKLFF
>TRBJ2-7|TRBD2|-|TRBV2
TGTGCCAGCAGTGAAGGAGCGGGAGTAGGAAACGAGCAGTACTTC
CASSEGAGVGNEQYF
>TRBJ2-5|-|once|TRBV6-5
TGTGCCAGCAGTCCAACCTTTAGCGGAGAGACCCAGTACTTC
CASSPTFSGETQYF
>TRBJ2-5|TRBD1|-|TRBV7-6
TGTGCCAGCAGCCCCACTCTTGGACAGGGGATGCAAGAGACCCAGTACTTC
CASSPTLGQGMQETQYF
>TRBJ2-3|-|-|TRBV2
TGTGCCAGCAGGGCGGGGCCGGGGCCGCAGTATTTT
CASRAGPGPQYF
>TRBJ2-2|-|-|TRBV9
TGTGCCAGCAGCTCCCTCGGGGAGCTGTTTTTT
CASSSLGELFF
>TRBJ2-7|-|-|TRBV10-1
TGCGCCAGCAGCCACGTGTGGGCAGGGGAATACTCCTACGAGCAGTACTTC
CASSHVWAGEYSYEQYF
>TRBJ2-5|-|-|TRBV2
TGTGCCAGCACATCGGAGGGCCAAGAGACCCAGTACTTC
CASTSEGQETQYF
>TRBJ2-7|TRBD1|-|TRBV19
TGTGCCAGTAGTTCTACCAGGGACAGGGTCTACGAGCAGTACTTC
CASSSTRDRVYEQYF
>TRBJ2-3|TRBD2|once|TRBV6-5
TGTGCCAGCAGAGGACTAGCGGCAGATACGCAGTATTTT
CASRGLAADTQYF
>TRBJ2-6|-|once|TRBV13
TGTGCCAGCAGCCCCGGGCGGGTCTCTGGGGCCAACGTCCTGACTTTC
CASSPGRVSGANVLTF
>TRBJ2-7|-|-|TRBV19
TGTGCCAGTAGCTACAGGGCCCTCGGGAACGAGCAGTACTTC
CASSYRALGNEQYF
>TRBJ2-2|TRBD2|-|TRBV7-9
TGTGCCAGCAGCACGGGACTAGCGGGACTCCACGGGGAGCTGTTTTTT
CASSTGLAGLHGELFF
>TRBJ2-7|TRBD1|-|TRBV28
TGTGCCAGCAGTGGGGACAGGTCGATCGGTTTC
CASSGDRSIGF
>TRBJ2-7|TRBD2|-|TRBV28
TGTGCCACCAGTTTTAGGCTAGCGGGAAGTAAGCAGTACTTC
CATSFRLAGSKQYF
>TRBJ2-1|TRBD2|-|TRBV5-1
TGCGCCAGCAGCTGGGACCGGGGGGGGAGTGATGAGCAGTTCTTC
CASSWDRGGSDEQFF
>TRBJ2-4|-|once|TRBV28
TGTGCCACGGGGGTTAGGACGGGGACCAAAAACATTCAGTACTTC
CATGVRTGTKNIQYF
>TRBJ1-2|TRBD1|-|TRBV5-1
TGCGCCAGCAGCTTGGAAGGACAGGGGGCGGTTTGGGGCTACACCTTC
CASSLEGQGAVWGYTF
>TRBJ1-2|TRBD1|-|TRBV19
TGTGCCAGTAGCAAGGGACAGACCTATGGCTACACCTTC
CASSKGQTYGYTF
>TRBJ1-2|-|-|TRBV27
TGTGCCAGCAGTCCGGGGAACTATGGCTACACCTTC
CASSPGNYGYTF
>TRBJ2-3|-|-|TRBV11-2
TGTGCCAGCAGCCAGATTCCTAGCACAGATACGCAGTATTTT
CASSQIPSTDTQYF
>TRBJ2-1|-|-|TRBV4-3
TGCGCCAGCAGCCAAGTTGCAGGGTTCTCCTACAATGAGCAGTTCTTC
CASSQVAGFSYNEQFF
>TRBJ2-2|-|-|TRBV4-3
TGCGCCAGCAGCCAAGATATGGGACTTAATTTAAACACCGGGGAGCTGTTTTTT
CASSQDMGLNLNTGELFF
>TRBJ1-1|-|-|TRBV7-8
TGTGCCAGCAGCTTAGAACTTAGGGGCACTGAAGCTTTCTTT
CASSLELRGTEAFF
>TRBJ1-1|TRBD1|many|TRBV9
TGTGCCAGCAGCGTAACAGGGGGCGATATGACCACTGAAGCTTTCTTT
CASSVTGGDMTTEAFF
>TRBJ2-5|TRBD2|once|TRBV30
TGTGCCTGGAGTGTCGGGGGGAGGGTAGGGGAGACCCAGTACTTC
CAWSVGGRVGETQYF
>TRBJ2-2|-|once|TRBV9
TGTGCCAGCAGCGTCGGGACTCACACCGGGGAGCTGTTTTTT
CASSVGTHTGELFF
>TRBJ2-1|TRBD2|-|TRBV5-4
TGTGCCAGCAGCTATCCCGGGACTAGCGGGAGGGATTATGAGCAGTTCTTC
CASSYPGTSGRDYEQFF
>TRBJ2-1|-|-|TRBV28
TGTGCCAGCAGTCCCCCAGGGACTCAGTGGGAGCAGTTCTTC
CASSPPGTQWEQFF
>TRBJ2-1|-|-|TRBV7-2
TGTGCCAGCAGCCCCCCGGGGAGCTCCTACAATGAGCAGTTCTTC
CASSPPGSSYNEQFF
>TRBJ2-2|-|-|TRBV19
TGTGCCAGTAGTATACCGGGAATATCCGGGGAGCTGTTTTTT
CASSIPGISGELFF
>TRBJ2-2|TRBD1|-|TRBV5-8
TGTGCCAGCAGCCTTAAGGGGGCGGGCGCCGGGGAGCTGTTTTTT
CASSLKGAGAGELFF
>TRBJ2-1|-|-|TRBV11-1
TGTGCCAGCAGCTTAAGCGCTAGCTTGGAGGGGCAGTTCTTC
CASSLSASLEGQFF
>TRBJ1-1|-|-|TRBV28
TGTGCCAGCAGTTTTCGTTTCGGGGGGGAAACTGAAGCTTTCTTT
CASSFRFGGETEAFF
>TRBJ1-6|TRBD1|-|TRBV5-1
TGCGCCAGCAGCTTGGTCCTACAGGGGTTTGGGTCACCCCTCCACTTT
CASSLVLQGFGSPLHF
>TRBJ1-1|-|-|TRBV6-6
TGTGCCAGCAGTTACTATCCCCGGAACACTGAAGCTTTCTTT
CASSYYPRNTEAFF
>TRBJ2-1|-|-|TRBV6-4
TGTGCCAGCAGTGACAGGGGAAACAATGAGCAGTTCTTC
CASSDRGNNEQFF
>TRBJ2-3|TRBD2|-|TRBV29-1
TGCAGCGTTGAACCCCCCCGGGAGGAATATACGCAGTATTTT
CSVEPPREEYTQYF
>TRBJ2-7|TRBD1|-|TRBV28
TGTGCCAGCAGGGGACAGGGGACCGCCTACGAGCAGTACTTC
CASRGQGTAYEQYF